A single T cell receptor beta chain is shown here with its context. Germline V gene sequence: CDR1 SNHLY, CDR2 FYNNEI. There are 16 residues in the CDR3. V lost 0 bases, J lost 5 bases, and 3 bases stayed unmatched. With 60 Vbeta and 13 Jbeta primers, the PCR was carried out. Here immunoSEQ multiplex PCR was the method, and the copy in TCRdb shows in-frame clones only, minus some. The listing records tens of thousands of clones. This entry is derived from a study of cytomegalovirus exposure and HLA in healthy donors. The J gene is TRBJ2-1, the V gene TRBV2; 11 positions match TRBD2. Sequenced sample: PBMCs. The sequence was collected from a female donor in good health and CMV-seronegative. DNA of the CDR3: TGTGCCAGCAGTGAAGCGCTGGGACTAGCGGACAATGAGCAGTTCTTC. Its translation is CASSEALGLADNEQFF.